A single sample is the source of the 29 T cell receptor beta chains below, sequenced in a study of cytomegalovirus exposure and HLA in healthy donors. Clones were sequenced by immunoSEQ multiplex PCR, and TCRdb holds only the in-frame ones, with some missing. The table lists around 70,000 clones, roughly 94% of them singletons. Source material: PBMCs. The receptor source for this set is a man aged 18 to 30 in good health and CMV-seropositive.

The chain links TRBV5-6 to TRBJ2-1; D may be TRBD2 (6 bases). Germline lookup yields CDR1 SGHDT and CDR2 YYEEEE. Trimming took off 0 bases at V and 0 bases at J, with 7 bases between the two ends. The CDR3 totals 15 residues. The CDR3 bases are TGTGCCAGCAGCTTGGGCGGGACCTCCTACAATGAGCAGTTCTTC. It encodes CASSLGGTSYNEQFF.

This chain connects TRBV30 to TRBJ2-7; 7 bases agree with TRBD2. The CDR3 loop spans 13 amino acids. Germline V gene sequence: CDR1 GTSNPN, CDR2 SVGIG (reference sequence). Germline trimming cut 4 bases from V and 1 base from J; bases unmatched to any gene: 4. CDR3 coding DNA: TGTGCCTGGAACGGCGGGAGTTCCTACGAGCAGTACTTC. It encodes CAWNGGSSYEQYF.

The chain carries TRBV5-1 and TRBJ2-1, with 7 bases fitting TRBD2. CDR1 and CDR2 from the germline V gene are SGHRS and YFSETQ. The V gene end was trimmed by 0 bases and the J gene end by 2 bases; junction bases not matched to a gene: 5. CDR3 length: 16 residues. In DNA, the CDR3 is TGCGCCAGCAGCTTGGGATCTAGCGGAACCTACAATGAGCAGTTCTTC. This sequence encodes CASSLGSSGTYNEQFF.

The genes are TRBV29-1 and TRBJ1-5, with 8 bases identical to TRBD1. This CDR3 contains 13 residues. Germline loops: CDR1 SQVTM, CDR2 ANQGSEA. V lost 5 bases and J lost 5; bases outside the gene matches: 5. The CDR3 is CSVSQGADQPQHF. DNA of the CDR3: TGCAGCGTTAGCCAGGGGGCCGATCAGCCCCAGCATTTT.

CDR3 sequence reads: CASSDSASTQYF. The CDR3 nucleotides read TGTGCCAGCAGCGACTCGGCCTCCACGCAGTATTTT. This chain connects TRBV7-2 to TRBJ2-3; D uncertain. Germline CDR1 is SGHTA and CDR2 is FQGNSA. The CDR3 spans 12 residues. The V end was cut by 5 bases, the J end by 9 bases, with 12 bases between.

This chain joins TRBV28 and TRBJ2-1; 8 bases match TRBD2. The CDR3 runs 15 residues. Germline CDR1 is MDHEN and CDR2 is SYDVKM. The V segment lost 4 bases and the J segment 10 bases; nucleotides outside the gene matches: 12. Written as DNA, the CDR3 is TGTGCCAGCAGTTCCTCCGGGACTAGTCACGGAGAGCAGTTCTTC. Its translation is CASSSSGTSHGEQFF.

The J gene is TRBJ1-2, the V gene TRBV5-1; D not resolved. This CDR3 is 14 amino acids long. V lost 0 bases to trimming and J lost 6 bases, with 12 bases between them. CDR1 SGHRS and CDR2 YFSETQ come from the germline V gene. CDR3 DNA sequence: TGCGCCAGCAGCTTGGCCTACGGGGAAGATGGCTACACCTTC. The encoded protein is CASSLAYGEDGYTF.

This clone has just one count. The genes are TRBV7-2 and TRBJ2-3; D remains ambiguous. CDR1 is SGHTA, CDR2 FQGNSA, per germline. The CDR3 is 14 amino acids. Trimming stripped 1 base from V and 2 bases from J, with 7 bases between. CDR3 residues: CASSLVANTDTQYF. The CDR3 nucleotides read TGTGCCAGCAGCTTAGTAGCAAACACAGATACGCAGTATTTT.

In nucleotides, the CDR3 is TGTGCCAGCACCCTCGACAGGGCGGAGGAGACCCAGTACTTC. Protein product: CASTLDRAEETQYF. The genes are TRBV28 and TRBJ2-5; 7 nucleotides line up with TRBD1. Germline assignment: CDR1 MDHEN and CDR2 SYDVKM. After removal of 7 bases from V and 5 bases from J, the junction contained 10 bases not matched to a gene. The CDR3 spans 14 residues.

The gene calls are TRBV6-4 and TRBJ2-3; 10 bases line up with TRBD1. Germline V gene sequence: CDR1 MRHNA, CDR2 SNTAGT. CDR3 length: 14 residues. V shed 4 bases and J 4 bases; nucleotides not matched to a gene: 2. The CDR3 is CASSAGTGADTQYF. Written as DNA, the CDR3 is TGTGCCAGCAGTGCCGGGACAGGGGCAGATACGCAGTATTTT.

The J gene is TRBJ2-4, the V gene TRBV27; 10 bases align to TRBD1. CDR3 length: 15 residues. Germline-derived CDR1 and CDR2 are MNHEY and SMNVEV (reference sequence). The V gene end was trimmed by 5 bases and the J gene end by 5 bases; junction bases not matched to a gene: 6. CDR3 coding DNA: TGTGCCAGCAGTGGGTTGGGGACAGGGGAAAACATTCAGTACTTC. Amino acids: CASSGLGTGENIQYF.

The V and J genes are TRBV27 and TRBJ1-5; TRBD1 aligns across 8 bases. With V trimmed by 3 bases and J by 5 bases, 6 bases remained unmatched. This CDR3 spans 15 amino acids. CDR1 is MNHEY and CDR2 is SMNVEV in the germline V gene (reference sequence). The DNA for the CDR3 is TGTGCCAGCAGTTTGGTCAGGGACAGGCATCAGCCCCAGCATTTT. Protein: CASSLVRDRHQPQHF.

The genes are TRBV27 and TRBJ2-1; D perhaps matches TRBD2 (5 bases). The CDR3 runs to 14 residues. V was cut by 4 bases and J by 13 bases, with 20 bases left in between. Germline loops: CDR1 MNHEY, CDR2 SMNVEV (reference sequence). Written as DNA, the CDR3 is TGTGCCAGCAGTTCCCCCCTTCGAAAGAGCGGACAGTTCTTC. Translating gives CASSSPLRKSGQFF.

The chain joins TRBV27 to TRBJ2-7, with 7 nucleotides matching TRBD2. This CDR3 has 15 amino acids. CDR1 and CDR2 from the germline V gene are MNHEY and SMNVEV (reference sequence). Losses at the gene ends were 5 bases for V and 0 bases for J; bases not matched to a gene: 7. The CDR3 bases are TGTGCCAGCAGTCAGCGGGGTTCAAGCTCCTACGAGCAGTACTTC. It translates to CASSQRGSSSYEQYF.

The genes are TRBV6-5 and TRBJ1-1; a weak D match, TRBD1 (6 bases). The CDR3 totals 13 residues. The V gene lost 7 bases and the J gene lost 10 bases, with 19 bases spanning the gap. Germline V gene sequence: CDR1 MNHEY, CDR2 SVGAGI. The CDR3 sequence is CASKNLGGRRAFF. The CDR3 region has the DNA TGTGCCAGCAAGAACTTGGGGGGGCGCAGAGCTTTCTTT.

This sequence joins TRBV18 and TRBJ2-7; a possible D gene is TRBD2 (7 bases). The CDR3 is 15 amino acids. In germline, CDR1 is KGHSH, CDR2 LQKENI. Trimming took off 3 bases at V and 3 bases at J, with 15 bases between the two ends. DNA for the CDR3: TGTGCCAGCTCACCGGGAGGGGGGAGTATCTACGAGCAGTACTTC. This gives the protein CASSPGGGSIYEQYF.

V gene TRBV6-1 combines with J gene TRBJ2-1; 9 nucleotides align to TRBD2. Germline-derived CDR1 and CDR2 are MNHNS and SASEGT. The CDR3 covers 14 residues. With V trimmed by 8 bases and J by 0 bases, 2 bases remained unmatched. Written as DNA, the CDR3 is TGTGCCAGCCCTAGCGGGACCTCCTACAATGAGCAGTTCTTC. As protein: CASPSGTSYNEQFF.

As DNA, the CDR3 is TGTGCCAGCAGTGACAGTTTTAAAGCTTTCTTT. Its protein is CASSDSFKAFF. This chain uses TRBV2 with TRBJ1-1; D is undetermined. The germline V gene has CDR1 SNHLY and CDR2 FYNNEI. There are 11 residues in the CDR3. Trimming pared 3 bases from V and 9 bases from J, leaving 8 bases between.

This sequence joins TRBV28 and TRBJ1-5, with TRBD1 identical over 10 bases. This CDR3 has 16 amino acids. Germline V gene sequence: CDR1 MDHEN, CDR2 SYDVKM. V lost 5 bases to trimming and J lost 1 base; unmatched junction nucleotides: 5. CDR3 loop: CASSRDRGGSNQPQHF. CDR3 sequence (DNA): TGTGCCAGCAGTCGGGACAGGGGCGGGAGCAATCAGCCCCAGCATTTT.

This clone has only one observation. This chain uses TRBV9 with TRBJ1-2; 10 bases line up with TRBD1. Germline values: CDR1 SGDLS, CDR2 YYNGEE. The V and J ends lost 4 bases and 4 bases, in that order; junction bases with no gene match: 7. CDR3 length equals 15 residues. The CDR3 loop reads CASSFRDRGSYGYTF. For the CDR3, the DNA is TGTGCCAGCAGCTTCCGGGACAGGGGAAGCTATGGCTACACCTTC.

The chain links TRBV6-1 to TRBJ2-3; TRBD1 agrees at 8 bases. CDR1 is MNHNS and CDR2 is SASEGT in the germline V gene. The CDR3 loop spans 14 amino acids. V lost 6 bases to trimming and J lost 4 bases; unmatched junction nucleotides: 6. The chain's CDR3 is CASRPDRVSDTQYF. In DNA, the CDR3 is TGTGCCAGCAGGCCGGACAGGGTTTCAGATACGCAGTATTTT.

V is TRBV5-1 and J is TRBJ1-5, with D unclear. Germline CDR1 reads SGHRS; CDR2 reads YFSETQ. With 0 bases removed from V and 1 base from J, the gap between germline ends came to 5 bases. The CDR3 spans 14 residues. CDR3 loop: CASSLDSSNQPQHF. Here the CDR3 DNA reads TGCGCCAGCAGCTTGGACAGCAGCAATCAGCCCCAGCATTTT.

The rearrangement uses TRBV4-1 and TRBJ1-5, with TRBD1 matching over 11 bases. V was pared by 3 bases and J by 6 bases, with 4 bases of the junction left unmatched. This CDR3 is 15 amino acids long. The germline V gene encodes CDR1 MGHRA and CDR2 YSYEKL. CDR3 loop: CASSQGQGDRQPQHF. The CDR3 DNA reads as TGCGCCAGCAGCCAGGGACAGGGGGACCGTCAGCCCCAGCATTTT.

The chain employs TRBV11-3 and TRBJ2-7, with D possibly TRBD2 on 6 matching bases. Between the trimmed V and J ends, which lost 2 bases and 9 bases, there was a span of 17 bases. Germline-derived CDR1 and CDR2 are SGHNT and YENEEA. The CDR3 runs 14 residues. CDR3 bases: TGTGCCAGCAGCTTAAGTAGCGGAGAGTGGGGGCAGTACTTC. Translation gives CASSLSSGEWGQYF.

The CDR3 here is CASSLLGRGDTQYF. In DNA, the CDR3 is TGTGCCAGCAGTTTACTCGGGAGGGGAGATACGCAGTATTTT. The gene calls are TRBV28 and TRBJ2-3, with TRBD2 matching 8 bases. V lost 2 bases and J lost 5; bases outside the gene matches: 3. In germline, CDR1 is MDHEN, CDR2 SYDVKM. This CDR3 is 14 amino acids long.

This clone is a singleton in its sample. This chain uses TRBV15 with TRBJ1-2, with 7 bases matching TRBD1. CDR1 LNHNV and CDR2 YYDKDF come from the germline V gene (reference sequence). With V trimmed by 4 bases and J by 4 bases, 9 bases remained unmatched. The CDR3 totals 15 residues. The CDR3: CATSTHRGGGYGYTF. CDR3 nucleotides: TGTGCCACCAGCACGCACAGAGGGGGCGGCTATGGCTACACCTTC.

V and J are TRBV9 and TRBJ2-7, with 9 positions matching TRBD1. Trimming at V came to 0 bases and at J to 3 bases, leaving 4 bases not matched to a gene. The CDR3 consists of 15 residues. Looked up from germline, CDR1 is SGDLS and CDR2 is YYNGEE. Here the CDR3 DNA reads TGTGCCAGCAGCGTAGGAGGACAGGGGAACTACGAGCAGTACTTC. This codes for CASSVGGQGNYEQYF.

The V gene is TRBV2, the J gene TRBJ1-4, with 7 bases aligning to TRBD1. Germline trimming cut 7 bases from V and 6 bases from J; bases unmatched to any gene: 2. The germline V gene has CDR1 SNHLY and CDR2 FYNNEI. The CDR3 length is 12 residues. The CDR3 nucleotides read TGTGCCAGCAAAGACAGGGATGAAAAACTGTTTTTT. Translation gives CASKDRDEKLFF.

The rearrangement links TRBV5-1 to TRBJ1-5; D is perhaps TRBD1 (6 bases). The V gene's germline CDR1 is SGHRS and CDR2 YFSETQ. With 2 bases removed from V and 8 bases from J, the gap between germline ends came to 17 bases. The CDR3 covers 15 residues. The CDR3 nucleotides read TGCGCCAGCAGCTTCGGCTTGGGGGCGGGTGAGCCCCAGCATTTT. Translation gives CASSFGLGAGEPQHF.